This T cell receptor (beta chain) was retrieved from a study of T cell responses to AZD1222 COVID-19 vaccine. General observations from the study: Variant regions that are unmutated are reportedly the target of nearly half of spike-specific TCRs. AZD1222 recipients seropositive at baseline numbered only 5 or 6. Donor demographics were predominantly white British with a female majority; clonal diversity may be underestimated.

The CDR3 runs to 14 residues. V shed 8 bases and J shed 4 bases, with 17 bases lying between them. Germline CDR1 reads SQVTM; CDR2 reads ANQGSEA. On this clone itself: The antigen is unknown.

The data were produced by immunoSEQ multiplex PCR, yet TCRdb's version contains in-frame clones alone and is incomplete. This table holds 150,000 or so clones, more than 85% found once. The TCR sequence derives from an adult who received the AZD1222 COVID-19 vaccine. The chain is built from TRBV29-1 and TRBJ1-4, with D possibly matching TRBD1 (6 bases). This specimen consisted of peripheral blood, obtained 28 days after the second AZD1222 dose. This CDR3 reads CSPKLGGLNEKLFF. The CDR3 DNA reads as TGCAGCCCTAAATTAGGGGGTCTTAATGAAAAACTGTTTTTT.